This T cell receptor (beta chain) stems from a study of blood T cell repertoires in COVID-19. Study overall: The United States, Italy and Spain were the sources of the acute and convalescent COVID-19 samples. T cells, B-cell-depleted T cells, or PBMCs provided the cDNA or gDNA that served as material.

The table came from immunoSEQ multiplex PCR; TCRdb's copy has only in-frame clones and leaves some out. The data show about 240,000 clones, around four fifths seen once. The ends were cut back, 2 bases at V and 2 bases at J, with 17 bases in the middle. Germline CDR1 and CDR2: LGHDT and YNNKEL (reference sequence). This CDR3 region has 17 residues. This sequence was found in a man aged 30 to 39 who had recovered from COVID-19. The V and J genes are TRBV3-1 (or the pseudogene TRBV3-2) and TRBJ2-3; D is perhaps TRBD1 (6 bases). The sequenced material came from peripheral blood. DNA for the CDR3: TGTGCCAGCAGCCAAAACCTTGGGACACTAAACACAGATACGCAGTATTTT. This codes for CASSQNLGTLNTDTQYF.